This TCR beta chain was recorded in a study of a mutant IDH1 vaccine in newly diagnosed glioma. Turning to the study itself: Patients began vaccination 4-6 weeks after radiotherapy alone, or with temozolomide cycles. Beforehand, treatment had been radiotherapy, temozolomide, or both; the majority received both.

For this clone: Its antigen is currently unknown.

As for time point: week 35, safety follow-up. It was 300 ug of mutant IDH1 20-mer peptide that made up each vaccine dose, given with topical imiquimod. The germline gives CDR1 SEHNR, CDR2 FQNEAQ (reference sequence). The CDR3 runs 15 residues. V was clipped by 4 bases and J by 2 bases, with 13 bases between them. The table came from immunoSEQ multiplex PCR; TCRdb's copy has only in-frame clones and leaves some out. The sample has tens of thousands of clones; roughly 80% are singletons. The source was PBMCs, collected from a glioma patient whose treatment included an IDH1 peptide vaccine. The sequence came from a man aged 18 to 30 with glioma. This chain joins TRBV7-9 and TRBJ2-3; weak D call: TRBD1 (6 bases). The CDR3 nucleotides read TGTGCCAGCAGCTCCATTACAGGGCCCACAGATACGCAGTATTTT. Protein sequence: CASSSITGPTDTQYF. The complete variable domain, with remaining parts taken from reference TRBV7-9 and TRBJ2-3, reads DTGVSQNPRHKITKRGQNVTFRCDPISEHNRLYWYRQTLGQGPEFLTYFQNEAQLEKSRLLSDRFSAERPKGSFSTLEIQRTEQGDSAMYLCASSSITGPTDTQYFGPGTRLTVL.